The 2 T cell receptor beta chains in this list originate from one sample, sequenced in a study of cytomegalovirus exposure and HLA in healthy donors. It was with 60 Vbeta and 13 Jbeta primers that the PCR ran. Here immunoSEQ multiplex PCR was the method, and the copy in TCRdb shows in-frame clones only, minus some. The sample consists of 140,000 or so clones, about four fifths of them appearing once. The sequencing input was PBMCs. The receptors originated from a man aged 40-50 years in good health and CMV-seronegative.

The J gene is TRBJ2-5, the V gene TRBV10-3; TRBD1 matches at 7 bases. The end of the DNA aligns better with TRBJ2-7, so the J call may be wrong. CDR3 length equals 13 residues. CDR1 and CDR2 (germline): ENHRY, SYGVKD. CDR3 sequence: CAISESTGYEQYF. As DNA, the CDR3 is TGTGCCATCAGTGAATCGACAGGGTACGAGCAGTACTTC.

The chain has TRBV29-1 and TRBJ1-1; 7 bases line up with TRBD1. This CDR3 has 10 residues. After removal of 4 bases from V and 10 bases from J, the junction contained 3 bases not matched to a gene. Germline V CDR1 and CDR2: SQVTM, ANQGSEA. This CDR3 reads CSVGQGGAFF. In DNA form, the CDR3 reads TGCAGCGTTGGACAGGGAGGAGCTTTCTTT. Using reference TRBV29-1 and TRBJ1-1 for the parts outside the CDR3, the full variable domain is SAVISQKPSRDICQRGTSLTIQCQVDSQVTMMFWYRQQPGQSLTLIATANQGSEATYESGFVIDKFPISRPNLTFSTLTVSNMSPEDSSIYLCSVGQGGAFFGQGTRLTVV.